This T cell receptor beta chain was profiled in a study of blood T cell repertoires in COVID-19 (dated by TCRdb to about 2020). Describing the broader study: Collaborator samples came from the United States, Italy and Spain and covered acute and convalescent phases of COVID-19. The material from the prospective study consisted of cDNA or gDNA derived from T cells, B-cell-depleted T cells, or PBMCs. The dataset comprised deeply sampled blood TCRbeta repertoires from subjects exposed to, actively infected with, or recovered from COVID-19. The repertoires were released in a freely available public database intended as a resource for research on the immune response to SARS-CoV-2. The samples were drawn from two sources: the first 160 participants of the ongoing ImmuneRACE study, and about 1,300 subjects contributed by 6 global collaborators. The sample metadata nearly always contained a de-identified subject ID, COVID-19 status, age in years and sex. Where available, HLA class I and class II types were obtained from metadata supplied by the sample provider rather than from assay-based typing.

Of note for this clone: What this receptor recognizes is not known. Qualities for individual bases were not recorded, and no much larger clone is one base off.

In the prospective study, participants were roughly 18 to 90 years old, resided in about two dozen geographic areas of the United States, and were enrolled through a virtual design. To assign participants to cohorts, the prospective study relied on clinical history that participants themselves reported in a screening survey and a study questionnaire. For ImmuneRACE Cohort 3, a participant was defined as recovered based on two consecutive negative NP/OP PCR tests, clearance by a healthcare professional, or resolution of symptoms. In the prospective study, whole blood, serum and a nasopharyngeal or oropharyngeal swab were collected from each participant by mobile phlebotomists. Prospective study participants could optionally give additional blood draws and questionnaires over an approximately two-month period. Blood samples from the prospective study were shipped frozen or at room temperature prior to DNA extraction.

The immunoSEQ Assay, a bias-controlled multiplex PCR, was used to amplify TCRbeta CDR3 regions from genomic DNA. Processing in the source paper ran as follows. The number of nucleated cells in each sample was estimated from the amplification of reference gene primers within the assay. To quantify the absolute abundance of each unique TCRbeta CDR3 rearrangement, sequence reads were collapsed and filtered. For each sample, productive Simpson clonality was calculated as the square root of Simpson's diversity index across productive rearrangements. The clones in this table, taken by TCRdb from immuneACCESS, are in-frame only. Not every clone is retained; where verified, under half of the shortfall comes from an unresolved V gene, and the cause of the rest is unknown. For V, J and clone size, that table is used; D and trimming come from the DNA. The sample has 310,000 or so clones on record, approximately 92% of them singletons. Approximately 1.2% of the sample comes from the top ten.

What the research found in general, with its limitations: The amount of clinical and demographic metadata varied by source and participant and was provided uncurated.

The trim is 0 bases for V and 4 bases for J, with a gap of 9 bases between the germline ends. According to the germline V gene, CDR1 reads SGDLS and CDR2 reads YYNGEE. The CDR3 runs 14 amino acids, cysteine and phenylalanine included. Of the read, only the CDR3 DNA is kept; its 42 bases are in frame from base 1. The rearranged segments are TRBV9 and TRBJ2-3; no confident D gene assignment can be made. This TCR was recovered from a woman aged 25 to 39 who had recovered from COVID-19. Source material: PBMCs or T cells enriched from blood (not recorded which). Read as DNA, the sequence is TGTGCCAGCAGCGTAGAACTGCATGCAGATACGCAGTATTTT. Its translation reads: CASSVELHADTQYF.